This TCR beta chain is drawn from a study of cytomegalovirus exposure and HLA in healthy donors. Trimming stripped 0 bases from V and 7 bases from J, with 11 bases between. The CDR3 is 13 amino acids. Germline-derived CDR1 and CDR2 are SGHRS and YFSETQ. The PCR was carried out with 60 Vbeta primers and 13 Jbeta primers. Measured with immunoSEQ multiplex PCR; TCRdb has only the in-frame clones, and not every one. Among more than 110,000 clones listed, over 70% were seen once. Sample: PBMCs. The chain couples TRBV5-1 to TRBJ2-7; perhaps TRBD2 as D (5 bases). This clonotype was obtained from a male donor in good health and CMV-seronegative. The CDR3 reads CASSLGEPWEQYF. The CDR3 nucleotides read TGCGCCAGCAGCTTGGGGGAGCCGTGGGAGCAGTACTTC.